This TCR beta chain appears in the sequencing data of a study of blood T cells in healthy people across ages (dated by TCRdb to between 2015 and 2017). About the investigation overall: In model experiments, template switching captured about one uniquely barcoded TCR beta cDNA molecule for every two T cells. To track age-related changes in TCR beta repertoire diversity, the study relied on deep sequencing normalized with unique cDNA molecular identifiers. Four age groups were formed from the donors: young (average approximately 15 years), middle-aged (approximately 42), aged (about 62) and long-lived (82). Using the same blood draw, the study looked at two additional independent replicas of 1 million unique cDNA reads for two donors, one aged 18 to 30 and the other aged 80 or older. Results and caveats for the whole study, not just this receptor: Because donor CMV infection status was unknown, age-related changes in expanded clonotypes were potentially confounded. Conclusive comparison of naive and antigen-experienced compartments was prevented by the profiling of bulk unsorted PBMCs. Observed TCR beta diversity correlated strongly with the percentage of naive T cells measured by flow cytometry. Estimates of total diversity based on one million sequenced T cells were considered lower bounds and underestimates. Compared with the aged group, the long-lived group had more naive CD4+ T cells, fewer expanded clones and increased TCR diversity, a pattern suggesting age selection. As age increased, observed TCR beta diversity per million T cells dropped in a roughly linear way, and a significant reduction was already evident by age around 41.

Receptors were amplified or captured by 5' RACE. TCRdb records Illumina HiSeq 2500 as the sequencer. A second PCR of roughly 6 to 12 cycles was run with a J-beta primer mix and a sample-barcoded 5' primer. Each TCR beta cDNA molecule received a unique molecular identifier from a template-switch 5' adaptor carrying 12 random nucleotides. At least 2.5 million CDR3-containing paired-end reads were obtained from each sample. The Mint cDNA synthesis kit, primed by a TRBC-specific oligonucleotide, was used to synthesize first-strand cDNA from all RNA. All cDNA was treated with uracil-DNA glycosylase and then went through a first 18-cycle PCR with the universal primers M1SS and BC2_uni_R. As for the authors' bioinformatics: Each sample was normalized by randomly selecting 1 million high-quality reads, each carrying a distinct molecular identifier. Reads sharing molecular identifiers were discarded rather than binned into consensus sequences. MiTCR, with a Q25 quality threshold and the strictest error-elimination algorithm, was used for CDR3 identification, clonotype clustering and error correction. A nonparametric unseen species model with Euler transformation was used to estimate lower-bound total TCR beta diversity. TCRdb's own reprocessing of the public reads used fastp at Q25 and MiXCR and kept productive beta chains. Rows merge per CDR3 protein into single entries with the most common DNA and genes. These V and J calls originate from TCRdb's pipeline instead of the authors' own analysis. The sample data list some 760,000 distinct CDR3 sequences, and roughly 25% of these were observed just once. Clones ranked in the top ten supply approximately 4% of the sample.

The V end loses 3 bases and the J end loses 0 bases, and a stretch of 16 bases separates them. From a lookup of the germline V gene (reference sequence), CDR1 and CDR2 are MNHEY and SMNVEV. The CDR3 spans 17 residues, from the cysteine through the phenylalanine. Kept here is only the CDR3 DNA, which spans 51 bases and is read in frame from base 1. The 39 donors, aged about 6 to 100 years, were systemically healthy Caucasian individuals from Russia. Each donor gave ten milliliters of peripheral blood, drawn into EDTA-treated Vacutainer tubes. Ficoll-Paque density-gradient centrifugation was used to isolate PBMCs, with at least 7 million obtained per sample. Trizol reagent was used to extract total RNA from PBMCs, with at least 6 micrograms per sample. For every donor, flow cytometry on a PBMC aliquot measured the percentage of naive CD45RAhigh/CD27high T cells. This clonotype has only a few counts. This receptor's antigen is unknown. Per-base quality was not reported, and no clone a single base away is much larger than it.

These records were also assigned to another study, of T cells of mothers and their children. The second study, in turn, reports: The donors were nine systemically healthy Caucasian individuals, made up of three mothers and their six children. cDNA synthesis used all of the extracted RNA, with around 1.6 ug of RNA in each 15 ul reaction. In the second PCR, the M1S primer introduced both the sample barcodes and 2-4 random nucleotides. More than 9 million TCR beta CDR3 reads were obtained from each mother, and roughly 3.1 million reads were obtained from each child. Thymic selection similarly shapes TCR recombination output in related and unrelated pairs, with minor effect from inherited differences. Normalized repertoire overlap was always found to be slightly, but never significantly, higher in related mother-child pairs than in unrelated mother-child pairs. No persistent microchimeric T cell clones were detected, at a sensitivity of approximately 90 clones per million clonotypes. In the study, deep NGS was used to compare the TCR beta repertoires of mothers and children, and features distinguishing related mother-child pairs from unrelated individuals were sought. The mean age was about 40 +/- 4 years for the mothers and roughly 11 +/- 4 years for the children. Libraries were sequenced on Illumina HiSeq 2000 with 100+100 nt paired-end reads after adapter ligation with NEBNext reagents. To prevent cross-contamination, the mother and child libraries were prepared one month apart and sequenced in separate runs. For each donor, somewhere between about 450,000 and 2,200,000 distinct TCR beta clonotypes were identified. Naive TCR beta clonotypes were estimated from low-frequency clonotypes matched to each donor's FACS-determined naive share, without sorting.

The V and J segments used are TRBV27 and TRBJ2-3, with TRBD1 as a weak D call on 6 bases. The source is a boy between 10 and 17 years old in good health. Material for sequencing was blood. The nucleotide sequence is TGTGCCAGCAGTTTCTACGACAGGTTTGCTAGCACAGATACGCAGTATTTT. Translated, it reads CASSFYDRFASTDTQYF.